This T cell receptor (beta chain) was observed in a study of kidney transplant recipient with SARS-CoV-2 infection. TCRdb ran MiXCR on the reads and lists one entry per CDR3 protein. The profile shows 250,000 or so distinct CDR3 sequences, under 30% of them singletons. This CDR3 is built from 14 residues. Per the germline V gene, CDR1 is GTSNPN and CDR2 is SVGIG (reference sequence). The V gene lost 0 bases and the J gene lost 7 bases, with 15 bases spanning the gap. The TCR sequence derives from a male patient younger than 45 who had COVID-19 and was a kidney transplant recipient. Some T cells may be transferred from the graft donor. The rearrangement uses TRBV30 and TRBJ1-1, with D hard to call. Sequencing was performed on a blood sample, taken at baseline and on roughly day 110 from a kidney transplant recipient. This chain's CDR3 is CAWSVPAGRSEAFF. CDR3 sequence (DNA): TGTGCCTGGAGTGTACCCGCGGGCAGGAGTGAAGCTTTCTTT.